This T cell receptor beta chain emerged from a study of Ad26.COV2.S vaccination and SARS-CoV-2 variants. Study-wide background: Intramuscular Ad26.COV2.S at 5x10^10 or 1x10^11 viral particles.

Here immunoSEQ multiplex PCR was the method, and the copy in TCRdb shows in-frame clones only, minus some. The sample lists a few hundred thousand clones, around nine tenths occurring once. Treatment reported: some 20 received Ad26.COV2.S at low or high dose, single or two shots; about 5 received placebo; per-sample allocation not given. Material that was analyzed had been drawn on day 63 after the first vaccine or placebo injection. The V gene lost 6 bases and the J gene lost 10 bases, with 18 bases spanning the gap. The CDR3 contains 13 residues. Looked up from germline, CDR1 is MNHEY and CDR2 is SVGAGI.

This sample comprised peripheral blood, obtained in a trial of Ad26.COV2.S vaccine versus placebo. The source of this sequence is a person aged 18-65 years who received the Ad26.COV2.S COVID-19 vaccine or a placebo. The J gene is TRBJ1-1, the V gene TRBV6-5; D unclear. The CDR3 region is CASRTLEGQIAFF. The DNA for the CDR3 is TGTGCCAGCAGGACGTTAGAAGGCCAGATAGCTTTCTTT.